This T cell receptor (beta chain) was sequenced during a study of OX40 agonist ivuxolimab in advanced cancers. The table came from immunoSEQ multiplex PCR; TCRdb's copy has only in-frame clones and leaves some out. Of 80,000 to 100,000 clones in the sample, roughly 94% are singletons; the top ten hold around 0.51%. The ends were cut back, 2 bases at V and 6 bases at J, with 7 bases in the middle. This CDR3 spans 13 amino acids. Germline V gene sequence: CDR1 SNHLY, CDR2 FYNNEI. On this clone: Antigen: not known.

General study results and limits: Expanded peripheral T-cell antigen specificity went undetermined.

The rearrangement joins TRBV2 to TRBJ2-2; D is ambiguous. The specimen comprised CD4+ or CD8+ T cells sorted from blood, sampled in a trial of the OX40 agonist ivuxolimab. This sequence was found in an adult with an advanced solid tumor such as melanoma, head and neck, liver or kidney cancer. DNA of the CDR3: TGTGCCAGCAGTGAAAATGGTTCCGGGGAGCTGTTTTTT. Protein: CASSENGSGELFF.